This T cell receptor (beta chain) was observed in a study of chemoradiotherapy in HPV16-positive cancers. The data were produced by immunoSEQ multiplex PCR, yet TCRdb's version contains in-frame clones alone and is incomplete. The data hold several thousand clones, with about 90% observed a single time. Germline CDR1 is MGHRA and CDR2 is YSYEKL. J was trimmed by 5 bases and V by 1 base; bases with no gene match: 7. The CDR3 spans 18 residues. This sequence originates from a human donor with HPV-associated anogenital cancer. Material: blood, obtained from a patient who underwent chemoradiotherapy. The chain employs TRBV4-1 and TRBJ2-2; TRBD2 matches at 13 bases. The CDR3 sequence is CASSQGGLAGVGTGELFF. CDR3 DNA: TGCGCCAGCAGCCAAGGCGGACTAGCGGGAGTGGGGACCGGGGAGCTGTTTTTT.